Listed here are 32 T cell receptor beta chains from one sample, sequenced in a study of Ad26.COV2.S vaccination and SARS-CoV-2 variants. The repertoire was sequenced with immunoSEQ multiplex PCR; TCRdb's copy has only in-frame clones and lacks some. The table has roughly 300,000 clones, around 90% seen once. Treatment of the sample: 19 received Ad26.COV2.S at low or high dose, single or two shots; roughly five received placebo; per-sample allocation not given. All samples were drawn on day 63, counting from the first vaccine or placebo injection. The sequencing here drew on peripheral blood, taken in a trial of Ad26.COV2.S vaccine versus placebo. The receptors here all came from a person between 18 and 60 years old who received the Ad26.COV2.S COVID-19 vaccine or a placebo.

The V gene is TRBV19, the J gene TRBJ2-1; D not resolved. Germline assignment: CDR1 LNHDA and CDR2 SQIVND (reference sequence). There are 12 residues in the CDR3. Trimming cost V 1 base and J 7 bases, with 5 bases left between them. This CDR3 is CASSIGGNEQFF. The CDR3 coding sequence is TGTGCCAGTAGTATAGGCGGTAATGAGCAGTTCTTC.

V is TRBV10-3 and J is TRBJ1-2; no clear D gene. Deletions cut 0 bases from V and 8 bases from J, with 10 bases between. Germline assignment: CDR1 ENHRY and CDR2 SYGVKD. CDR3 length equals 13 residues. The CDR3 is CAISESRDRGYTF. CDR3 bases: TGTGCCATCAGTGAGTCACGGGATAGAGGCTACACCTTC.

The V gene is TRBV5-6, the J gene TRBJ1-5; weak D call: TRBD1 (6 bases). The germline gives CDR1 SGHDT, CDR2 YYEEEE. V dropped 1 base and J dropped 2 bases, with 16 bases sitting between them. CDR3 length equals 17 residues. CDR3 DNA sequence: TGTGCCAGCAGCTTGTTAACAGGGTCAGGAGGCAATCAGCCCCAGCATTTT. This translates into CASSLLTGSGGNQPQHF.

The chain uses TRBV24-1 and TRBJ2-1, with D possibly matching TRBD2 (6 bases). V was clipped by 0 bases and J by 7 bases, with 9 bases between them. The CDR3 is made up of 14 amino acids. In germline, CDR1 is KGHDR, CDR2 SFDVKD. CDR3 loop: CATSDLLAGNEQFF. CDR3 coding DNA: TGTGCCACCAGTGATTTGCTGGCGGGGAATGAGCAGTTCTTC.

The chain links TRBV9 to TRBJ1-2; 8 nucleotides match TRBD1. Germline V gene sequence: CDR1 SGDLS, CDR2 YYNGEE. V trimming: 2 bases; J trimming: 8 bases; junction bases outside the gene matches: 5. The CDR3 covers 13 residues. The CDR3 bases are TGTGCCAGCAGCGTCGACAGGGGATGGGGCTACACCTTC. It is translated as CASSVDRGWGYTF.

The chain employs TRBV5-1 and TRBJ1-3; D is uncertain. The CDR3 consists of 16 residues. V was shortened by 6 bases and J by 0 bases, with 16 bases between the two germline ends. Germline CDR1 is SGHRS and CDR2 is YFSETQ. For the CDR3, the DNA is TGCGCCAGCACCAAAAGCAGCGTGAACTCTGGAAACACCATATATTTT. It is translated as CASTKSSVNSGNTIYF. The variable domain in full, with the rest retrieved from reference TRBV5-1 and TRBJ1-3, is KAGVTQTPRYLIKTRGQQVTLSCSPISGHRSVSWYQQTPGQGLQFLFEYFSETQRNKGNFPGRFSGRQFSNSRSEMNVSTLELGDSALYLCASTKSSVNSGNTIYFGEGSWLTVV.

The gene calls are TRBV6-5 and TRBJ1-1; no definite D call. The CDR3 has 12 amino acids. Trimming removed 6 bases from V and 1 base from J, with 6 bases in between. Germline V gene lookup returns CDR1 MNHEY and CDR2 SVGAGI. The CDR3 nucleotides are TGTGCCAGCAGGAGGCAGAACACTGAAGCTTTCTTT. It specifies CASRRQNTEAFF.

This chain connects TRBV7-8 to TRBJ1-1; a possible D gene is TRBD1 (5 bases). CDR1 is SGHVS and CDR2 is FQNEAQ in the germline V gene. The germline V and J ends were trimmed by 4 bases and 0 bases, with 12 bases remaining between them. The CDR3 extends over 15 amino acids. CDR3 bases: TGTGCCAGCAGCTCCCGACAGACTCTGAACACTGAAGCTTTCTTT. The encoded protein is CASSSRQTLNTEAFF.

The genes are TRBV5-1 and TRBJ1-2; 7 bases agree with TRBD1. CDR3 length: 13 amino acids. Per germline, CDR1 SGHRS and CDR2 YFSETQ. V shed 5 bases and J 7 bases; nucleotides not matched to a gene: 8. The CDR3 protein is CASRPDRDGGYTF. The DNA of the CDR3 is TGCGCCAGCAGGCCCGACAGGGACGGTGGCTACACCTTC.

The rearrangement links TRBV15 to TRBJ1-6; D not resolved. Germline V gene data show CDR1 as LNHNV and CDR2 as YYDKDF (reference sequence). Trimming shortened V by 4 bases and J by 9 bases, and 7 bases separated the two germline ends. There are 12 residues in the CDR3. The CDR3 spells CATSISGSPLHF. The CDR3 DNA reads TGTGCCACCAGCATTTCGGGTTCACCCCTCCACTTT.

The rearrangement joins TRBV3-1 (or the pseudogene TRBV3-2) to TRBJ1-1; 7 bases match TRBD1. Trimming removed 1 base from V and 5 bases from J; junction bases left unmatched: 4. Germline CDR1 is LGHDT and CDR2 is YNNKEL (reference sequence). The CDR3 runs 14 residues. CDR3 nucleotide sequence: TGTGCCAGCAGCCAAGTAGGGGGCAGTACTGAAGCTTTCTTT. Translating it yields CASSQVGGSTEAFF.

The rearrangement uses TRBV5-4 and TRBJ2-1; a possible D gene is TRBD1 (6 bases). V shed 4 bases and J shed 8 bases, with 22 bases lying between them. CDR3 size: 16 residues. Germline V gene lookup returns CDR1 SGHNT and CDR2 YYREEE (reference sequence). CDR3 DNA: TGTGCCAGCAGCAGACCCGGGACAATCCCGCTGGATGAGCAGTTCTTC. It encodes CASSRPGTIPLDEQFF.

The rearrangement uses TRBV9 and TRBJ1-1; D unclear. The germline CDR1 and CDR2 sequences are SGDLS and YYNGEE. Trimming took off 0 bases at V and 11 bases at J, with 14 bases between the two ends. The CDR3 spans 13 residues. CDR3 residues: CASSVDYGSGAFF. For the CDR3, the DNA is TGTGCCAGCAGCGTAGATTATGGCAGTGGGGCTTTCTTT.

V usage is TRBV3-1 (or the pseudogene TRBV3-2) and J usage is TRBJ2-5; the D is unclear. The CDR3 runs 13 residues. Germline assignment: CDR1 LGHDT and CDR2 YNNKEL (reference sequence). The V and J ends lost 4 bases and 5 bases respectively, with 11 bases between them. The CDR3 sequence is CASSPYPLETQYF. The CDR3 DNA reads TGTGCCAGCAGCCCGTACCCGCTGGAGACCCAGTACTTC.

This chain uses TRBV5-1 with TRBJ2-3; TRBD1 might be the D (6 bases). This CDR3 is built from 13 residues. Between the trimmed V and J ends, which lost 4 bases and 5 bases, there was a span of 11 bases. Germline CDR1 is SGHRS and CDR2 is YFSETQ. The CDR3 nucleotides are TGCGCCAGCAGCATCACAGGGTTAGATACGCAGTATTTT. Translated, it gives CASSITGLDTQYF.

The rearrangement links TRBV12-5 to TRBJ1-1; D call uncertain. The CDR3 sequence is 14 residues long. The germline V and J ends were trimmed by 1 base and 1 base, with 7 bases remaining between them. Germline V gene lookup returns CDR1 LGHNT and CDR2 FRNRAP. The CDR3 reads CASGLGRRNTEAFF. The CDR3 DNA reads TGTGCTAGTGGTTTGGGACGGAGGAACACTGAAGCTTTCTTT.

The chain links TRBV9 to TRBJ2-4; possibly TRBD2 for D (7 bases). The CDR3 sequence is 12 residues long. The germline CDR1 and CDR2 sequences are SGDLS and YYNGEE. V lost 3 bases and J lost 8, with 9 bases in between. CDR3 residues: CASSGEGDIQYF. CDR3 DNA sequence: TGTGCCAGCAGCGGGGAGGGGGACATTCAGTACTTC. The full variable domain, rest sourced from reference TRBV9 and TRBJ2-4, is DSGVTQTPKHLITATGQRVTLRCSPRSGDLSVYWYQQSLDQGLQFLIQYYNGEERAKGNILERFSAQQFPDLHSELNLSSLELGDSALYFCASSGEGDIQYFGAGTRLSVL.

V is TRBV7-6 and J is TRBJ2-3; tentative D call: TRBD1 (6 bases). The CDR3 runs 16 residues. V was shortened by 1 base and J by 0 bases, with 11 bases between the two germline ends. Germline V gene lookup returns CDR1 SGHVS and CDR2 FNYEAQ. In DNA form, the CDR3 reads TGTGCCAGCAGCTTAGGGGGGCAGTTTAGCACAGATACGCAGTATTTT. Its protein product is CASSLGGQFSTDTQYF.

This chain links TRBV4-3 with TRBJ2-7, with 11 bases fitting TRBD2. With V trimmed by 0 bases and J by 4 bases, 5 bases remained unmatched. The CDR3 sequence is 16 residues long. Germline loops: CDR1 LGHNA, CDR2 YSLEER. CDR3 in DNA: TGCGCCAGCAGCCAAGATCGACTAGCGGGGAGTTACGAGCAGTACTTC. Amino acid sequence: CASSQDRLAGSYEQYF.

Regarding this clone: Its ends do not fully match the called genes, so a read error is possible. The chain carries TRBV3-1 (or the pseudogene TRBV3-2) and TRBJ2-3; D gene uncertain. CDR3 size: 16 residues. Germline CDR1 LGHDT, CDR2 YNNKEL (reference sequence). This CDR3 reads CASSEDGRRFTDTQYF. DNA of the CDR3: TGTGCCAGCAGCGAAGATGGGCGTCGGTTCACAGATACGCAGTATTTT.

The DNA of the CDR3 is TGTGCCAGCAGCTTAGAAGACAGGGGGGTTTCACCCCTCCACTTT. Amino acid sequence: CASSLEDRGVSPLHF. The chain carries TRBV7-9 and TRBJ1-6; 9 bases are shared with TRBD1. In germline, CDR1 is SEHNR, CDR2 FQNEAQ (reference sequence). The CDR3 is made up of 15 amino acids. The ends lost 1 base at V and 9 bases at J; junction bases unmatched: 4. The whole variable domain, remainder taken from reference TRBV7-9 and TRBJ1-6, is DTGVSQNPRHKITKRGQNVTFRCDPISEHNRLYWYRQTLGQGPEFLTYFQNEAQLEKSRLLSDRFSAERPKGSFSTLEIQRTEQGDSAMYLCASSLEDRGVSPLHFGNGTRLTVT.

J is TRBJ1-2 and V is TRBV6-1, with a tentative D call TRBD1 (6 bases). The V gene's germline CDR1 is MNHNS and CDR2 SASEGT. Trimming took off 6 bases at V and 1 base at J, with 18 bases between the two ends. The CDR3 has 16 residues. CDR3 bases: TGTGCCAGCAGAGAAAAGGACAGCTACTTTAACTATGGCTACACCTTC. It yields the protein CASREKDSYFNYGYTF.

This rearrangement joins TRBV20-1 to TRBJ1-1; D is unclear. Germline V gene sequence: CDR1 DFQATT, CDR2 SNEGSKA (reference sequence). Trimming took off 3 bases at V and 2 bases at J, with 10 bases between the two ends. The CDR3 loop spans 13 amino acids. In DNA, the CDR3 is TGCAGTGCTAGTGCGGGGATTAACACTGAAGCTTTCTTT. It specifies CSASAGINTEAFF.

The J gene is TRBJ2-5, the V gene TRBV11-3; D assignment may be TRBD1 or TRBD2 (6 bases each). Germline CDR1 reads SGHNT; CDR2 reads YENEEA. This CDR3 contains 16 residues. V lost 1 base to trimming and J lost 5 bases, with 17 bases between them. CDR3 in amino acids: CASSLGRVGGGETQYF. CDR3 DNA: TGTGCCAGCAGCTTAGGACGTGTCGGGGGCGGGGAGACCCAGTACTTC.

The chain carries TRBV6-5 and TRBJ1-1, with a tentative D call TRBD1 (6 bases). The V and J ends lost 7 bases and 1 base respectively, with 13 bases between them. The germline V gene encodes CDR1 MNHEY and CDR2 SVGAGI. The CDR3 contains 14 residues. CDR3 region: CASTRDIRNTEAFF. The CDR3, as DNA: TGTGCCAGCACCAGGGACATACGGAACACTGAAGCTTTCTTT.

As concerns this clone: The same CDR3 also results from other DNA sequences found in this sample. The chain combines TRBV7-9 with TRBJ1-1, with 9 bases identical to TRBD1. The CDR3 spans 15 residues. Germline V gene sequence: CDR1 SEHNR, CDR2 FQNEAQ (reference sequence). Trimming removed 3 bases from V and 0 bases from J; junction bases left unmatched: 2. CDR3 nucleotide sequence: TGTGCCAGCAGCTTGGGGACAGGGATGAACACTGAAGCTTTCTTT. Translated: CASSLGTGMNTEAFF. Full variable domain (remainder filled in from reference TRBV7-9 and TRBJ1-1): DTGVSQNPRHKITKRGQNVTFRCDPISEHNRLYWYRQTLGQGPEFLTYFQNEAQLEKSRLLSDRFSAERPKGSFSTLEIQRTEQGDSAMYLCASSLGTGMNTEAFFGQGTRLTVV.

The chain is built from TRBV4-3 and TRBJ1-3; the D is unclear. Trimming took 1 base from V and 0 from J, leaving 4 bases between them. Germline V gene lookup returns CDR1 LGHNA and CDR2 YSLEER. The CDR3 runs 14 residues. The DNA of the CDR3 is TGCGCCAGCAGCCAAGCACACTCTGGAAACACCATATATTTT. Protein: CASSQAHSGNTIYF.

The chain employs TRBV5-4 and TRBJ2-3, with D perhaps TRBD1 (5 bases). The V end lost 0 bases, the J end lost 6 bases, and 14 bases lay between the germline ends. Germline assignment: CDR1 SGHNT and CDR2 YYREEE (reference sequence). This CDR3 spans 15 amino acids. CDR3 region: CASSLEWGGRDTQYF. CDR3 DNA: TGTGCCAGCAGCTTGGAATGGGGCGGTCGGGATACGCAGTATTTT. Looking up the rest from reference TRBV5-4 and TRBJ2-3 gives the full variable domain: ETGVTQSPTHLIKTRGQQVTLRCSSQSGHNTVSWYQQALGQGPQFIFQYYREEENGRGNFPPRFSGLQFPNYSSELNVNALELDDSALYLCASSLEWGGRDTQYFGPGTRLTVL.

This clone was observed a single time. V gene TRBV19 combines with J gene TRBJ2-1, with a weak D call TRBD1 (5 bases). This CDR3 has 16 residues. The V and J ends lost 3 bases and 0 bases respectively, with 12 bases between them. Germline-derived CDR1 and CDR2 are LNHDA and SQIVND (reference sequence). The DNA for the CDR3 is TGTGCCAGTAGTATCCAGGGCGGCTACTCCTACAATGAGCAGTTCTTC. This encodes CASSIQGGYSYNEQFF.

The rearrangement uses TRBV21-1 and TRBJ1-6; TRBD1 is taken as the D call from the table, unchecked against the DNA. TRBV21-1 is a documented pseudogene. This CDR3 contains 18 residues. The CDR3 loop is CASSKSRERDRGNSPLHF. The CDR3 nucleotides are TGTGCCAGCAGCAAATCTCGGGAGCGGGACAGGGGGAATTCACCCCTCCACTTT.

The chain carries TRBV28 and TRBJ1-1; no clear D. The germline gives CDR1 MDHEN, CDR2 SYDVKM. V was cut by 2 bases and J by 4 bases, with 17 bases left in between. The CDR3 is made up of 16 amino acids. CDR3 DNA sequence: TGTGCCAGCAGTTTAAGGTTCGGGAGTGGGTCCACTGAAGCTTTCTTT. This gives the protein CASSLRFGSGSTEAFF.

The chain uses TRBV5-1 and TRBJ1-3; a weak D match, TRBD1 (5 bases). Germline CDR1 SGHRS, CDR2 YFSETQ. The CDR3 length is 15 residues. Trimming stripped 4 bases from V and 3 bases from J, with 14 bases between. CDR3 protein: CASSLGPADGNTIYF. For the CDR3, the DNA is TGCGCCAGCAGCCTGGGACCCGCTGATGGAAACACCATATATTTT.